This paragraph reports one T cell receptor (beta chain). The data belong to a study of blood T cell repertoires in COVID-19. Study background: PBMCs, B-cell-depleted T cells, or T cells were the source of the cDNA or gDNA that made up the material.

The germline gives CDR1 LNHDA, CDR2 SQIVND (reference sequence). The CDR3 extends over 14 amino acids. The V end was cut by 5 bases, the J end by 7 bases, with 15 bases between. Authors' analysis steps: Using reference gene primer amplification, nucleated cell counts were estimated. The repertoire was sequenced with immunoSEQ multiplex PCR; TCRdb's copy has only in-frame clones and lacks some. The V and J calls and clone size come from that table; D and trimming were worked out from the DNA. The sample records approximately 330,000 clones, approximately 90% being singletons. Material for sequencing was peripheral blood. The receptor comes from a man aged 30 to 45 with COVID-19, enrolled during active disease. The genes are TRBV19 and TRBJ1-5; perhaps TRBD1 as D (5 bases). The CDR3 region has the DNA TGTGCCAGTAGTCCCGGGGGGGAGTACCAGCCCCAGCATTTT. Its translation: CASSPGGEYQPQHF.